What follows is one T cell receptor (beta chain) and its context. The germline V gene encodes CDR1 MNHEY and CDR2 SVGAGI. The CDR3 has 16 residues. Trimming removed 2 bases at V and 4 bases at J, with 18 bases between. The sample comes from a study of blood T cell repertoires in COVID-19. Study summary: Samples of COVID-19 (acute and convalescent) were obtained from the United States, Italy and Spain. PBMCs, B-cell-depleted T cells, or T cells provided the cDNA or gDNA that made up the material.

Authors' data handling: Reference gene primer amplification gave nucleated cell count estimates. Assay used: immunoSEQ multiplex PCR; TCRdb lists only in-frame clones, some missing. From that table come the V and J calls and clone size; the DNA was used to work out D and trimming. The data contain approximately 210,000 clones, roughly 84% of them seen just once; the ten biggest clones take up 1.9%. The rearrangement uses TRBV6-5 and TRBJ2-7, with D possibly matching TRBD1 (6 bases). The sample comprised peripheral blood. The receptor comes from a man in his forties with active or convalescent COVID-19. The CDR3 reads CASSYGGGSSGYEQYF. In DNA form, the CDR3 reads TGTGCCAGCAGTTACGGTGGGGGCAGTAGTGGATACGAGCAGTACTTC.